This is a list of T cell receptor beta chains from one sample in a study of cytomegalovirus exposure and HLA in healthy donors. Produced via immunoSEQ multiplex PCR; TCRdb's table is partial and in-frame only. The table lists roughly 140,000 clones, 70% to 85% of them singletons. The sample taken for sequencing was PBMCs. Source of these receptors: a male donor in good health and CMV-seronegative. Both conserved end residues are part of each CDR3. The D gene is left open where the match is weak. Size is omitted from some rows. Given values are once, few, many or a class for expanded clones.

d_call	clone_size	j_call	v_call	cdr3_aa	cdr3_nt
TRBD2	NA	TRBJ2-5	TRBV7-2	CASSRGVFQETQYF	TGTGCCAGCAGCCGGGGGGTTTTCCAAGAGACCCAGTACTTC
TRBD2	NA	TRBJ2-5	TRBV13	CASSFTSGTFKETQYF	TGTGCCAGCAGCTTTACTAGCGGAACGTTTAAAGAGACCCAGTACTTC
NA	NA	TRBJ2-7	TRBV30	CAWSVHGYEQYF	TGTGCCTGGAGTGTACATGGCTACGAGCAGTACTTC
NA	NA	TRBJ1-1	TRBV18	CASSPLEVQDTEAFF	TGTGCCAGCTCACCCCTGGAGGTACAAGACACTGAAGCTTTCTTT
TRBD2	NA	TRBJ2-1	TRBV27	CASRIMGGSLYNEQFF	TGTGCCAGCAGAATCATGGGCGGGAGTTTGTACAATGAGCAGTTCTTC
NA	NA	TRBJ2-7	TRBV10-3	CAISPSHGFSYEQYF	TGTGCCATCAGTCCAAGCCACGGGTTTTCCTACGAGCAGTACTTC
TRBD2	few	TRBJ2-1	TRBV6-6	CASSYPTSGRKNEQFF	TGTGCCAGCAGTTACCCTACTAGCGGGAGAAAAAATGAGCAGTTCTTC
NA	NA	TRBJ2-5	TRBV4-1	CASSPIADQETQYF	TGCGCCAGCAGCCCCATAGCGGACCAAGAGACCCAGTACTTC
TRBD2	NA	TRBJ2-7	TRBV9	CASSGSGRVEEQYF	TGTGCCAGCAGCGGGAGCGGGAGGGTGGAAGAGCAGTACTTC
TRBD1	NA	TRBJ1-1	TRBV30	CAWSDYRGRLEAFF	TGTGCCTGGAGTGATTACAGGGGGCGACTTGAAGCTTTCTTT
TRBD2	NA	TRBJ2-2	TRBV27	CASRVAGGLHTGELFF	TGTGCCAGCAGAGTGGCGGGAGGGCTACACACCGGGGAGCTGTTTTTT
TRBD1	few	TRBJ1-1	TRBV4-1	CASSLGGQSAFF	TGCGCCAGCAGCCTCGGGGGACAGTCTGCTTTCTTT
NA	NA	TRBJ2-4	TRBV2	CASRNSFFTLGNIQYF	TGTGCCAGCAGGAATAGCTTTTTTACCCTCGGCAACATTCAGTACTTC
TRBD2	few	TRBJ2-4	TRBV30	CAWSGRTSGRKTKNIQYF	TGTGCCTGGAGTGGCCGGACTAGCGGGAGGAAAACCAAAAACATTCAGTACTTC
NA	NA	TRBJ1-2	TRBV5-6	CASSATGYGYTF	TGTGCCAGCAGCGCGACCGGGTATGGCTACACCTTC
NA	NA	TRBJ1-2	TRBV5-4	CASSLDFLANYGYTF	TGTGCCAGCAGCTTGGACTTTCTAGCTAACTATGGCTACACCTTC
TRBD2	NA	TRBJ2-1	TRBV6-5	CASSLADSYNEQFF	TGTGCCAGCAGCCTAGCGGACTCCTACAATGAGCAGTTCTTC
NA	NA	TRBJ2-2	TRBV4-3	CASSQESGANTGELFF	TGCGCCAGCAGCCAGGAGAGCGGCGCGAACACCGGGGAGCTGTTTTTT
TRBD1	NA	TRBJ2-3	TRBV6-6	CASSYSGTGADTQYF	TGTGCCAGCAGTTACTCAGGGACAGGGGCAGATACGCAGTATTTT
NA	few	TRBJ1-4	TRBV4-1	CASSQLTATNEKLFF	TGCGCCAGCAGCCAATTGACAGCAACTAATGAAAAACTGTTTTTT
TRBD2	NA	TRBJ2-7	TRBV7-6	CASSLGAGEVRAYEQYF	TGTGCCAGCAGCTTAGGTGCGGGAGAGGTAAGGGCCTACGAGCAGTACTTC
NA	NA	TRBJ1-5	TRBV28	CASSFIESNQPQHF	TGTGCCAGCAGTTTTATAGAGAGCAATCAGCCCCAGCATTTT
NA	NA	TRBJ2-1	TRBV19	CASSGWGHNEQFF	TGTGCCAGTAGCGGCTGGGGGCACAATGAGCAGTTCTTC
NA	NA	TRBJ2-7	TRBV15	CATSFGGSYEQYF	TGTGCCACCAGCTTCGGAGGCTCCTACGAGCAGTACTTC
TRBD1	NA	TRBJ2-2	TRBV18	CASHRDRGTGELFF	TGTGCCAGTCACCGGGACAGGGGCACCGGGGAGCTGTTTTTT
TRBD2	NA	TRBJ2-1	TRBV7-9	CATAELAGSDEQFF	TGTGCCACGGCAGAACTAGCGGGATCCGATGAGCAGTTCTTC
TRBD2	NA	TRBJ2-7	TRBV14	CASSRGLADYEQYF	TGTGCCAGCAGCCGCGGACTAGCGGATTACGAGCAGTACTTC
NA	NA	TRBJ1-1	TRBV11-3	CASSPGGANTEAFF	TGTGCCAGCAGCCCGGGGGGGGCGAACACTGAAGCTTTCTTT
TRBD1	NA	TRBJ2-1	TRBV28	CASRHAGTEGYNEQFF	TGTGCCAGCAGACATGCCGGGACAGAAGGGTACAATGAGCAGTTCTTC
TRBD1	NA	TRBJ2-1	TRBV7-9	CASSPRTGPRNEQFF	TGTGCCAGCAGCCCGCGGACAGGACCTAGGAATGAGCAGTTCTTC
TRBD1	NA	TRBJ1-1	TRBV19	CASSIDRETKNTEAFF	TGTGCCAGTAGTATCGACAGGGAGACGAAGAACACTGAAGCTTTCTTT
TRBD1	NA	TRBJ1-1	TRBV7-2	CASSFSQGVTEAFF	TGTGCCAGCAGCTTTTCACAGGGGGTTACTGAAGCTTTCTTT
NA	once	TRBJ2-5	TRBV15	CATREDSMEETQYF	TGTGCCACCAGAGAAGACTCGATGGAGGAGACCCAGTACTTC
TRBD1	NA	TRBJ2-7	TRBV6-5	CASSYSGGTGGYEQYF	TGTGCCAGCAGTTACTCAGGCGGGACAGGGGGCTACGAGCAGTACTTC
TRBD1	once	TRBJ2-6	TRBV27	CASGTTGISGANVLTF	TGTGCCAGCGGGACGACAGGGATCTCTGGGGCCAACGTCCTGACTTTC
TRBD1	NA	TRBJ1-2	TRBV5-6	CASSVQQGATGYTF	TGTGCCAGCAGCGTCCAACAGGGGGCAACTGGCTACACCTTC
NA	few	TRBJ2-1	TRBV7-3	CASSQQQSNEQFF	TGCGCCAGCAGCCAACAACAGTCGAATGAGCAGTTCTTC
TRBD2	once	TRBJ2-5	TRBV7-2	CASSSWGTSVETQYF	TGTGCCAGCAGCTCCTGGGGGACTAGCGTAGAGACCCAGTACTTC
TRBD1	NA	TRBJ2-3	TRBV27	CASRGTATDTQYF	TGTGCCAGCAGGGGGACAGCAACAGATACGCAGTATTTT
TRBD2	NA	TRBJ2-4	TRBV14	CASSQVGSGRAGYIQYF	TGTGCCAGCAGCCAAGTTGGTAGCGGGAGGGCCGGATACATTCAGTACTTC
TRBD2	NA	TRBJ2-3	TRBV28	CASNPRVSGSGEFGTQYF	TGTGCCAGCAACCCTCGGGTTAGCGGGAGTGGGGAGTTTGGTACGCAGTATTTT
NA	NA	TRBJ1-2	TRBV4-3	CASSQDAGQQTFYGYTF	TGCGCCAGCAGCCAAGATGCCGGACAGCAGACTTTTTATGGCTACACCTTC
TRBD2	NA	TRBJ2-2	TRBV9	CASSPLGLAGGLGTGELFF	TGTGCCAGCAGCCCTCTGGGACTAGCGGGAGGGCTCGGCACCGGGGAGCTGTTTTTT
TRBD2	once	TRBJ2-2	TRBV7-8	CATKGTSGNPGTGELFF	TGTGCCACAAAGGGGACTAGCGGGAACCCGGGCACCGGGGAGCTGTTTTTT
NA	NA	TRBJ1-3	TRBV19	CASSMDSPGVAGNTIYF	TGTGCCAGTAGTATGGACAGCCCCGGAGTCGCTGGAAACACCATATATTTT